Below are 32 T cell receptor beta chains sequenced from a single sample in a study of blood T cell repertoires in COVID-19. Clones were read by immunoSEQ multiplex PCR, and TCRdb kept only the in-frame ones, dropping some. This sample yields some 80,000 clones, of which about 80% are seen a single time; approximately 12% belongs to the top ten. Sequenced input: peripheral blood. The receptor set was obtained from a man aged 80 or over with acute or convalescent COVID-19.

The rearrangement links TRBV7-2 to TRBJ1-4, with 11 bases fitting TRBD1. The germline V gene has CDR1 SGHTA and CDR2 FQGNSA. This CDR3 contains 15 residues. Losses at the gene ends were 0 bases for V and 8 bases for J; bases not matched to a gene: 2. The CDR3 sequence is CASSLAGTGGEKLFF. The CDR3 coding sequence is TGTGCCAGCAGCTTAGCAGGGACAGGGGGAGAAAAACTGTTTTTT.

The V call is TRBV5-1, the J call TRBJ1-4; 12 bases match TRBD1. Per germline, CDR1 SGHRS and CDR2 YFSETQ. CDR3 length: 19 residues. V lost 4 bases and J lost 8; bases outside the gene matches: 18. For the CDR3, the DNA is TGCGCCAGCAGCAGCCGCCCCACCGGGACAGGGGGCGGGGACGAAAAACTGTTTTTT. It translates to CASSSRPTGTGGGDEKLFF.

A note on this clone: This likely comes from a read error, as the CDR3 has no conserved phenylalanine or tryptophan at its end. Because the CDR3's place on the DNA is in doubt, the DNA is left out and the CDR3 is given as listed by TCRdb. CDR3 sequence: CASSLGGTVIKI. The rearrangement links TRBV11-2 to TRBJ1-1; the table's D gene call, TRBD1, was not cross checked with the DNA. The CDR3 is 12 residues long, ends included. CDR1 and CDR2 (germline): SGHAT, FQNNGV.

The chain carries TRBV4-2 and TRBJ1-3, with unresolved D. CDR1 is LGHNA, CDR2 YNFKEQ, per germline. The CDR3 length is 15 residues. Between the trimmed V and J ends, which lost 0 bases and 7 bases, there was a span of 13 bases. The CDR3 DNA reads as TGTGCCAGCAGCCAAGATACCGCGGATACGAACACCATATATTTT. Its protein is CASSQDTADTNTIYF.

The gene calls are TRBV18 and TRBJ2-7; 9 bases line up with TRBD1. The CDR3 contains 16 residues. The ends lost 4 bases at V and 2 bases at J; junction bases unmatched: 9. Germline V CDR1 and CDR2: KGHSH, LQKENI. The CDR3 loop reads CASSRARDREPYEQYF. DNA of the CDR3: TGTGCCAGCTCACGGGCGCGGGACAGGGAACCCTACGAGCAGTACTTC.

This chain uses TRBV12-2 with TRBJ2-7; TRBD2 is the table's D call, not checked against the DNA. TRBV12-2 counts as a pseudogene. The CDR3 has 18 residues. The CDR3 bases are TGTGCAAGTCGCTTAGCGGGAGCCTCGGACGGAATCTCCTACGAGCAGTACTTC. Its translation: CASRLAGASDGISYEQYF.

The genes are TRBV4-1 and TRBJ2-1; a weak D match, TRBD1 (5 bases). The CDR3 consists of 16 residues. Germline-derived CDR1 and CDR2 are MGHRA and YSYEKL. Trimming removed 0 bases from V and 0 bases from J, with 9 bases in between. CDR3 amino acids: CASSQDPGFSYNEQFF. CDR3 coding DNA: TGCGCCAGCAGCCAAGACCCAGGGTTCTCCTACAATGAGCAGTTCTTC.

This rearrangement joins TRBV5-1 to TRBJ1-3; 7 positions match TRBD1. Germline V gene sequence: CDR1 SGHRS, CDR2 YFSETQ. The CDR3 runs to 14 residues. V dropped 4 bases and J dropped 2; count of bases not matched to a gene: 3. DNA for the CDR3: TGCGCCAGCAGCCCTGGGACAGCTGGAAACACCATATATTTT. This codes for CASSPGTAGNTIYF.

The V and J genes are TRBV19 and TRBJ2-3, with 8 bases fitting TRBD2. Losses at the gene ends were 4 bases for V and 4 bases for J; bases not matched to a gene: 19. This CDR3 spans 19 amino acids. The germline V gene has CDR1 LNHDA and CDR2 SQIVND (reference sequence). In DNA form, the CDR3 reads TGTGCCAGTAGTACCCCTTCGCGGGGGGCCGTGTTCTCCTCAGATACGCAGTATTTT. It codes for CASSTPSRGAVFSSDTQYF.

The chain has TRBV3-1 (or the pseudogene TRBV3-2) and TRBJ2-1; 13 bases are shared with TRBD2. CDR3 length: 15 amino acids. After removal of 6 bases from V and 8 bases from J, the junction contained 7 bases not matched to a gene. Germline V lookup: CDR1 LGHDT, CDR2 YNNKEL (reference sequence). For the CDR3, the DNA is TGTGCCAGCAGTTCTACTAGCGGGGGGGCAGATGAGCAGTTCTTC. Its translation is CASSSTSGGADEQFF.

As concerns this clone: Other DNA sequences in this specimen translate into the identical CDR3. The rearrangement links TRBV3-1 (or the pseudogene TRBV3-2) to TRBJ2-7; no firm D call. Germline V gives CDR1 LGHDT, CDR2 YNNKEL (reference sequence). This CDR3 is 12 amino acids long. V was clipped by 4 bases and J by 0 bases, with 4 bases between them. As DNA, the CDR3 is TGTGCCAGCAGCCCGAGCTCCTACGAGCAGTACTTC. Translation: CASSPSSYEQYF.

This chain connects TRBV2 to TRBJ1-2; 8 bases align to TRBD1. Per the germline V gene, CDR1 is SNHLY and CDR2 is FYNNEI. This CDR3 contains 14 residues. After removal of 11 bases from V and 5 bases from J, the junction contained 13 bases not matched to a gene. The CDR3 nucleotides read TGTGCCGGAACACCGGACAGGGTGGGATATGGCTACACCTTC. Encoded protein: CAGTPDRVGYGYTF.

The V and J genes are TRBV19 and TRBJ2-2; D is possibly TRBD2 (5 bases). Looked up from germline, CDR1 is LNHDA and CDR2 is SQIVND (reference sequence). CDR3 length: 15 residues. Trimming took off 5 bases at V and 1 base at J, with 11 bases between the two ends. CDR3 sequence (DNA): TGTGCCAGTAGTGGGAGTTACATGAACACCGGGGAGCTGTTTTTT. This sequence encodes CASSGSYMNTGELFF.

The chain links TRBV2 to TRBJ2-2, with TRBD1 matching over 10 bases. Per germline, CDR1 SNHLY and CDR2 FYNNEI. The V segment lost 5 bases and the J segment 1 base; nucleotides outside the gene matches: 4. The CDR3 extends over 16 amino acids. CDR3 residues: CASSRRDRGNTGELFF. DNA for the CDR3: TGTGCCAGCAGTCGCCGGGACAGGGGGAACACCGGGGAGCTGTTTTTT. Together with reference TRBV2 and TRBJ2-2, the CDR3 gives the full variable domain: EPEVTQTPSHQVTQMGQEVILRCVPISNHLYFYWYRQILGQKVEFLVSFYNNEISEKSEIFDDQFSVERPDGSNFTLKIRSTKLEDSAMYFCASSRRDRGNTGELFFGEGSRLTVL.

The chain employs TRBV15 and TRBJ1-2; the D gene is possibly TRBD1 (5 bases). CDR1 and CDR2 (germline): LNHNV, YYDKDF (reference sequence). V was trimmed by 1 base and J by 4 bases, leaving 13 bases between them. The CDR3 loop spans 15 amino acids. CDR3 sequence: CATSRGDRNSYGYTF. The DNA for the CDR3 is TGTGCCACCAGCAGAGGTGACAGAAATTCCTATGGCTACACCTTC.

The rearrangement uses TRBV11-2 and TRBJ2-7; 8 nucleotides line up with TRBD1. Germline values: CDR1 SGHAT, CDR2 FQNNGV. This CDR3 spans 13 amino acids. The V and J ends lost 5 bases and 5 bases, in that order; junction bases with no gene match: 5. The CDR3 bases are TGTGCCAGCAGCCCGGGACAGGCCCACGAGCAGTACTTC. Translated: CASSPGQAHEQYF.

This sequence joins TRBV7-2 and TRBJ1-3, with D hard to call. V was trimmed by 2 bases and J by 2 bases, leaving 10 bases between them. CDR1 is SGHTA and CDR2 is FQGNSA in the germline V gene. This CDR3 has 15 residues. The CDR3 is CASSLNFVAGNTIYF. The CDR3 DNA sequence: TGTGCCAGCAGCTTAAACTTTGTAGCTGGAAACACCATATATTTT.

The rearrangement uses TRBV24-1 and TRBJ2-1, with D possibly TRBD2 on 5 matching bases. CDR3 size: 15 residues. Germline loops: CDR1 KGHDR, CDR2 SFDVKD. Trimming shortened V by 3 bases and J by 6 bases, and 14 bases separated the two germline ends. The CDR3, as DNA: TGTGCCACCAGTGATCCGAGGACTCCAGGCAATGAGCAGTTCTTC. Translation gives CATSDPRTPGNEQFF.

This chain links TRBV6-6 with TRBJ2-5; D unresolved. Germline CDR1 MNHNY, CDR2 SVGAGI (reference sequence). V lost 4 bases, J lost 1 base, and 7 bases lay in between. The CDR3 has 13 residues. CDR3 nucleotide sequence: TGTGCCAGCAGTTCACAGTCCCAAGAGACCCAGTACTTC. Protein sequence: CASSSQSQETQYF.

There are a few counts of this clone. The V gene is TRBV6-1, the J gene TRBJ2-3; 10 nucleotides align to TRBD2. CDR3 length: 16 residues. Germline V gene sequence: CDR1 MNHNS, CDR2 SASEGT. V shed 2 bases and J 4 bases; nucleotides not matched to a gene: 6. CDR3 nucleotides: TGTGCCAGCAGTGAAAGGGGACTAGCGCCCCCAGATACGCAGTATTTT. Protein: CASSERGLAPPDTQYF.

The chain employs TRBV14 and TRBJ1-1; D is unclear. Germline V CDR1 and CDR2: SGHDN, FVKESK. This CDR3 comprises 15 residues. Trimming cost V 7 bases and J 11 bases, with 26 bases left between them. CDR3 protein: CASIREPFVRGEAFF. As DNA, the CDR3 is TGTGCCAGCATAAGGGAGCCCTTCGTGCGCGGAGAGGCTTTCTTT.

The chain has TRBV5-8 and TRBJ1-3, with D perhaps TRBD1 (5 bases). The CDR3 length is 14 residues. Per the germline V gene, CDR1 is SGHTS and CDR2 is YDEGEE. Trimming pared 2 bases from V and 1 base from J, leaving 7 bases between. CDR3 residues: CASSFRDSGNTIYF. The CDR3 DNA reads TGTGCCAGCAGCTTCAGGGATTCTGGAAACACCATATATTTT.

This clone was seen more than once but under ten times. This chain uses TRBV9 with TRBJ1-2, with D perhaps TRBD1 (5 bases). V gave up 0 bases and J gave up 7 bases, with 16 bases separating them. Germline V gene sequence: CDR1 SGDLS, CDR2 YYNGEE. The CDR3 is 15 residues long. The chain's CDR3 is CASSVVEGWQGGYTF. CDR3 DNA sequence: TGTGCCAGCAGCGTAGTGGAGGGGTGGCAGGGTGGCTACACCTTC.

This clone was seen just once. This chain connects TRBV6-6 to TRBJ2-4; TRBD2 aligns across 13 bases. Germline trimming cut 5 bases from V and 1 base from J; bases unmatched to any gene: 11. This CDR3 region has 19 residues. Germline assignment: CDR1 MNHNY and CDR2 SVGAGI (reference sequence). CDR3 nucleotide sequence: TGTGCCAGCAGTCCGTGGACTAGCGGGGGTAAAGGGGCCAAAAACATTCAGTACTTC. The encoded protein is CASSPWTSGGKGAKNIQYF.

The CDR3 bases are TGTGCCAGCAGCCAGCCTAGCGGGCTAAACACCGGGGAGCTGTTTTTT. Its protein product is CASSQPSGLNTGELFF. The chain has TRBV3-1 (or the pseudogene TRBV3-2) and TRBJ2-2; 8 bases align to TRBD2. Germline V CDR1 and CDR2: LGHDT, YNNKEL (reference sequence). This CDR3 is 16 amino acids long. The ends lost 3 bases at V and 2 bases at J; junction bases unmatched: 5.

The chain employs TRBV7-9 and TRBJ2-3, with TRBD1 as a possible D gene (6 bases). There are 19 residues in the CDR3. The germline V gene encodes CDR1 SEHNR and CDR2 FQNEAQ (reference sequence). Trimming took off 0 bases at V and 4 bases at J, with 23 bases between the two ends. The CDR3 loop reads CASSLALLTLRGIPDTQYF. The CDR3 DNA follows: TGTGCCAGCAGCTTAGCCCTGCTTACTCTCAGGGGCATCCCAGATACGCAGTATTTT.

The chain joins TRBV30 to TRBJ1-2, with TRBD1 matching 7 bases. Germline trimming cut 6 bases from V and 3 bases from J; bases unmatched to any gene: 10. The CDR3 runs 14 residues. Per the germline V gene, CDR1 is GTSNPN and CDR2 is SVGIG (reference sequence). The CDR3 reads CACKKGALDYGYTF. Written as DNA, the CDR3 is TGTGCCTGCAAGAAGGGGGCGCTGGACTATGGCTACACCTTC.

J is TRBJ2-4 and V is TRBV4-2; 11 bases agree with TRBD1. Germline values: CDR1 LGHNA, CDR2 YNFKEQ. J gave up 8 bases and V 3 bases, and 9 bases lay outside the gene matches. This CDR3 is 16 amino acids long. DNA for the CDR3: TGTGCCAGCAGCCACCCTGGACAGGGGGCGGTAGACATTCAGTACTTC. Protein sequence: CASSHPGQGAVDIQYF.

CDR3 DNA: TGTGCCAGTAGTATAGTAAAAAGTTCGGGTCAGCCCCAGCATTTT. Amino acids: CASSIVKSSGQPQHF. The chain has TRBV19 and TRBJ1-5, with D unresolved. Germline V gives CDR1 LNHDA, CDR2 SQIVND (reference sequence). Between the trimmed V and J ends, which lost 1 base and 6 bases, there was a span of 13 bases. The CDR3 consists of 15 residues.

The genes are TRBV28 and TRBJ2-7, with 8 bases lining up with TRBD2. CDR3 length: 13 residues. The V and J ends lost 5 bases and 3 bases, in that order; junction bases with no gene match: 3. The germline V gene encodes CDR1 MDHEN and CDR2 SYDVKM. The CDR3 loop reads CASSTSGSYEQYF. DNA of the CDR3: TGTGCCAGCAGTACTAGCGGAAGCTACGAGCAGTACTTC.

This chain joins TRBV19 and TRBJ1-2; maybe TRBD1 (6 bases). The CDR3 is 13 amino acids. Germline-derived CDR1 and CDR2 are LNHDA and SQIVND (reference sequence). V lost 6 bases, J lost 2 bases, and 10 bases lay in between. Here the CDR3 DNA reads TGTGCCAGTAGGTCGACAGGCAACTATGGCTACACCTTC. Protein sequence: CASRSTGNYGYTF.

The CDR3 DNA is TGTGCCAGCAGTGGACAGGAGAACACTGAAGCTTTCTTT. Translating it yields CASSGQENTEAFF. The chain couples TRBV2 to TRBJ1-1; TRBD1 is a possible D gene (6 bases). Germline V gives CDR1 SNHLY, CDR2 FYNNEI. Between the trimmed V and J ends, which lost 4 bases and 1 base, there was a span of 7 bases. The CDR3 is 13 amino acids.